A selection of T cell receptor beta chains follows, all from one sample in a study of T cells in Graves' hyperthyroidism and ophthalmopathy. TCRdb passed the multiplex PCR reads through MiXCR, listing each CDR3 protein once. The sample has about 500,000 distinct CDR3 sequences, more than 15% seen once. Sequenced sample: blood. The receptors were sampled from a woman in her twenties or thirties with Graves' ophthalmopathy. The CDR3 runs from the conserved cysteine through the conserved F or W. Each record gives: clone size, J gene, D gene, V gene, CDR3 DNA, CDR3 protein. A D gene is named only where the DNA matches it firmly. The size field is filled for only some rows; it gives once, few, many or a size class.

many | TRBJ1-1 | NA | TRBV7-2 | TGTGCCAGCAGCCCAGCAGACCTTCAACTCGAAGCTTTCTTT | CASSPADLQLEAFF
few | TRBJ2-3 | TRBD2 | TRBV24-1 | TGTGCCACCAGTGACCGTAGCGGGAGCGGAACAGATACGCAGTATTTT | CATSDRSGSGTDTQYF
NA | TRBJ1-2 | NA | TRBV7-8 | TGTGCCAGCAGCTTAAGGGGAAGAGATGGCTACACCTTC | CASSLRGRDGYTF
many | TRBJ2-7 | NA | TRBV18 | TGTGCCAGCTCACCCGAGGGACGGCCGGAGCAGTACTTC | CASSPEGRPEQYF
many | TRBJ2-5 | NA | TRBV12-3/TRBV12-4 | TGTGCCAGCACCCTAGGACCCAAGGGGACCCAGTACTTC | CASTLGPKGTQYF
NA | TRBJ2-7 | TRBD2 | TRBV7-9 | TGTGCCAGCAGCCTGAGGTCACTAGCGGGAGCCTACGAGCAGTACTTC | CASSLRSLAGAYEQYF
many | TRBJ1-1 | NA | TRBV6-9 | TGTGCCAGCAGTTATTCGACACCGAACACTGAAGCTTTCTTT | CASSYSTPNTEAFF
NA | TRBJ1-5 | TRBD1 | TRBV7-2 | TGTGCCAGCAGCTTGACAGGGGCGGGGGTGGGCAATCAGCCCCAGCATTTT | CASSLTGAGVGNQPQHF
NA | TRBJ2-4 | NA | TRBV6-2/TRBV6-3 | TGTGCCAGCAACCGTATGGGCAGGCTGGGGGACATTCAGTACTTC | CASNRMGRLGDIQYF
few | TRBJ2-7 | TRBD2 | TRBV20-1 | TGCAGTGCTAGGGCGGGAGTCGAGCAGTACTTC | CSARAGVEQYF
many | TRBJ2-4 | TRBD2 | TRBV28 | TGTGCCAGCAGTTTGGGACTAGCAGCCAAAAACATTCAGTACTTC | CASSLGLAAKNIQYF
NA | TRBJ2-1 | NA | TRBV7-2 | TGTGCCAGCAGCTTAAACGGGAATGGAAACAATGAGCAGTTCTTC | CASSLNGNGNNEQFF
many | TRBJ2-1 | NA | TRBV12-3/TRBV12-4 | TGTGCCAGCAGTCTAACGGGAGACGGGGGTGAGCAGTTCTTC | CASSLTGDGGEQFF
many | TRBJ2-5 | TRBD2 | TRBV11-1 | TGTGCCAGCAGCTTAGGACTAGCGAACCAAGAGACCCAGTACTTC | CASSLGLANQETQYF
few | TRBJ1-3 | NA | TRBV6-2/TRBV6-3 | TGTGCCAGCAGTAGAGCGAGGATCATCTCTGGAAACACCATATATTTT | CASSRARIISGNTIYF
NA | TRBJ1-1 | NA | TRBV14 | TGTGCCAGCAGCCAATCTTATCCCATTGTAAACCTTAACACTGAAGCTTTCTTT | CASSQSYPIVNLNTEAFF
many | TRBJ2-3 | TRBD1 | TRBV2 | TGTGCCAGCAGTAAACTCACACCGGGACAGGGGACCACAGATACGCAGTATTTT | CASSKLTPGQGTTDTQYF
NA | TRBJ2-1 | NA | TRBV10-3 | TGTGCCATCAGTGAGGGACCTTACAATGAGCAGTTCTTC | CAISEGPYNEQFF
many | TRBJ2-1 | TRBD1 | TRBV7-2 | TGTGCCAGCAGCTTAGGACAGGGTGGGGTGAATGAGCAGTTCTTC | CASSLGQGGVNEQFF
many | TRBJ2-2 | TRBD1 | TRBV11-2 | TGTGCCAGCAGCTTAGGATACAGGGGGCTATCCGGGGAGCTGTTTTTT | CASSLGYRGLSGELFF
few | TRBJ2-6 | NA | TRBV4-3 | TGCGCCAGCAGCCAAGATCTTCCCGGGGCTGGGGCCAACGTCCTGACTTTC | CASSQDLPGAGANVLTF
many | TRBJ1-1 | TRBD1 | TRBV2 | TGTGCCAGCAGTGACAGGGGGGCGGACACTGAAGCTTTCTTT | CASSDRGADTEAFF
many | TRBJ2-7 | NA | TRBV5-1 | TGTGCCAGCAGCTTAGTTGGAGGGAGCTCCTACGAGCAGTACTTC | CASSLVGGSSYEQYF
NA | TRBJ2-7 | TRBD1 | TRBV27 | TGTGCCAGCAGCCCCGGGACAGAGGTCCACGAGCAGTACTTC | CASSPGTEVHEQYF
few | TRBJ2-1 | NA | TRBV10-3 | TGTGCCGCCAGAGTGGAGACGGCCTCCTACAATGAGCAGTTCTTC | CAARVETASYNEQFF
few | TRBJ2-7 | NA | TRBV5-4 | TGTGCCAGCAGCTTGGGGCCAGGGGATAGAGGCGAGCAGTACTTC | CASSLGPGDRGEQYF
many | TRBJ2-1 | NA | TRBV5-1 | TGCGCCAGCAGCGATCGGGTTGAGCAGTTCTTC | CASSDRVEQFF
few | TRBJ1-5 | NA | TRBV6-1 | TGTGCCAGTGGGTGGTTCGGCAATCAGCCCCAGCATTTT | CASGWFGNQPQHF
few | TRBJ2-3 | NA | TRBV12-5 | TGTGCTAGTGTTCAGGGTCCAGATACGCAGTATTTT | CASVQGPDTQYF
many | TRBJ2-1 | TRBD2 | TRBV7-2 | TGTGCCAGCAGCTTAGTCGGACTAGCCCAAAGCTCCTACAATGAGCAGTTCTTC | CASSLVGLAQSSYNEQFF
NA | TRBJ1-1 | NA | TRBV5-1 | TGCGCCAGCAGCACTGGACCGGCGGCGGACACTGAAGCTTTCTTT | CASSTGPAADTEAFF